The 19 T cell receptor beta chains below were found in one sample sequenced in a study of monozygotic twins with inflammatory bowel disease. From its re-call of the 5' RACE reads, TCRdb lists each CDR3 protein once, without DNA. The sample holds roughly 300,000 distinct CDR3 sequences. The sample consisted of blood. These TCRs come from a human donor with ulcerative colitis or Crohn's disease, or a healthy co-twin of an affected twin (not recorded which).

This sequence joins TRBV3-1 and TRBJ2-4; with no DNA, the TCRdb D assignment of TRBD2 cannot be verified. Germline CDR1 reads LGHDT; CDR2 reads YNNKEL (reference sequence). CDR3 length: 13 residues. The chain's CDR3 is CASSPGLAYIQYF. The full variable domain, rest sourced from reference TRBV3-1 and TRBJ2-4, is DTAVSQTPKYLVTQMGNDKSIKCEQNLGHDTMYWYKQDSKKFLKIMFSYNNKELIINETVPNRFSPKSPDKAHLNLHINSLELGDSAVYFCASSPGLAYIQYFGAGTRLSVL.

The chain is built from TRBV7-9 and TRBJ2-1; absent DNA, TCRdb's TRBD1 call cannot be checked. Germline CDR1 and CDR2: SEHNR and FQNEAQ (reference sequence). The CDR3 runs to 15 residues. CDR3 region: CASSPGTGKVDEQFF.

V usage is TRBV29-1 and J usage is TRBJ1-3; TCRdb's D call of TRBD1 is untestable without DNA. Looked up from germline, CDR1 is SQVTM and CDR2 is ANQGSEA. This CDR3 has 14 residues. CDR3 residues: CSAGTQSSGNTIYF.

This rearrangement joins TRBV5-4 to TRBJ2-7. The germline CDR1 and CDR2 sequences are SGHNT and YYREEE (reference sequence). This CDR3 is built from 14 residues. The chain's CDR3 is CASSLAQGKHEQYF.

The chain carries TRBV6-2 or TRBV6-3 and TRBJ1-5; absent DNA, TCRdb's TRBD1 call cannot be checked. CDR3 size: 14 residues. Germline CDR1 reads MNHEY; CDR2 reads SVGEGT. The CDR3 region is CASSYPGGHQPQHF.

CDR3 residues: CSACISGGTNNEQFF. V and J are TRBV20-1 and TRBJ2-1; the D gene TCRdb calls, TRBD2, cannot be checked with no DNA. The CDR3 length is 15 residues. From germline, CDR1 is DFQATT and CDR2 SNEGSKA (reference sequence).

V is TRBV28 and J is TRBJ1-5; TCRdb's D call, TRBD1, is unchecked because there is no DNA. Germline V CDR1 and CDR2: MDHEN, SYDVKM. The CDR3 runs 16 residues. The chain's CDR3 is CASSVRGSARNQPQHF.

The chain joins TRBV19 to TRBJ1-5. The CDR3 loop spans 14 amino acids. Looked up from germline, CDR1 is LNHDA and CDR2 is SQIVND (reference sequence). CDR3 region: CASRRQVANQPQHF.

V and J are TRBV20-1 and TRBJ2-3; the TRBD2 assignment by TCRdb is unverifiable without DNA. Germline V gives CDR1 DFQATT, CDR2 SNEGSKA (reference sequence). CDR3 size: 14 residues. CDR3 sequence reads: CSAGTSGGSGTQYF.

The J gene is TRBJ1-5, the V gene TRBV6-1; TCRdb's assignment of TRBD1 cannot be checked, as there is no DNA. Germline V gene sequence: CDR1 MNHNS, CDR2 SASEGT. The CDR3 contains 14 residues. CDR3 sequence: CASSLTGRNQPQHF.

The gene calls are TRBV3-1 and TRBJ2-3. Germline V gives CDR1 LGHDT, CDR2 YNNKEL (reference sequence). The CDR3 is made up of 14 amino acids. The CDR3 sequence: CASSQDASTDTQYF.

The J gene is TRBJ2-2, the V gene TRBV20-1. Per the germline V gene, CDR1 is DFQATT and CDR2 is SNEGSKA (reference sequence). The CDR3 consists of 18 residues. The CDR3: CSARDWLGRGGNTGELFF.

The CDR3 here is CASSHTALPKTQYF. The chain uses TRBV28 and TRBJ2-5; TCRdb selects TRBD2, and the lack of DNA leaves this call unchecked. The CDR3 extends over 14 amino acids. CDR1 is MDHEN, CDR2 SYDVKM, per germline. The whole variable domain, remainder taken from reference TRBV28 and TRBJ2-5, is DVKVTQSSRYLVKRTGEKVFLECVQDMDHENMFWYRQDPGLGLRLIYFSYDVKMKEKGDIPEGYSVSREKKERFSLILESASTNQTSMYLCASSHTALPKTQYFGPGTRLLVL.

The rearrangement links TRBV6-5 to TRBJ2-3; without DNA, the TCRdb call of TRBD2 cannot be checked. In germline, CDR1 is MNHEY, CDR2 SVGAGI. The CDR3 has 18 amino acids. CDR3: CASSYSGLGLAGAHTQYF.

The chain links TRBV3-1 to TRBJ1-1; TCRdb's assignment of TRBD1 cannot be checked, as there is no DNA. CDR3 length equals 14 residues. Germline CDR1 and CDR2: LGHDT and YNNKEL (reference sequence). CDR3 sequence: CASSLSPTGLAAFF. The full variable domain, its missing parts supplied by reference TRBV3-1 and TRBJ1-1, is DTAVSQTPKYLVTQMGNDKSIKCEQNLGHDTMYWYKQDSKKFLKIMFSYNNKELIINETVPNRFSPKSPDKAHLNLHINSLELGDSAVYFCASSLSPTGLAAFFGQGTRLTVV.

This chain uses TRBV20-1 with TRBJ1-6; TCRdb returns TRBD1, unconfirmable since there is no DNA. The CDR3 has 12 amino acids. Looked up from germline, CDR1 is DFQATT and CDR2 is SNEGSKA (reference sequence). The chain's CDR3 is CSPRGGRSPLHF.

The rearrangement uses TRBV7-2 and TRBJ2-5; the TRBD2 assignment by TCRdb is unverifiable without DNA. The CDR3 is 14 amino acids. Germline values: CDR1 SGHTA, CDR2 FQGNSA. This CDR3 is CASSLELAGATQYF.

J is TRBJ2-3 and V is TRBV7-2. Looked up from germline, CDR1 is SGHTA and CDR2 is FQGNSA. This CDR3 is built from 19 residues. This chain's CDR3 is CASSLALAAGRPSIDTQYF.

V usage is TRBV25-1 and J usage is TRBJ2-7; with no DNA, the TCRdb D assignment of TRBD1 cannot be verified. The CDR3 runs to 16 residues. Germline V CDR1 and CDR2: MGHDK, SYGVNS. The CDR3 loop reads CASSGLVGTRRDEQYF.